This TCR beta chain was recorded in a study of blood T cell repertoires in COVID-19. The wider study: COVID-19 samples from acute and convalescent phases originated in the United States, Italy and Spain. T cells, B-cell-depleted T cells, or PBMCs provided the cDNA or gDNA that served as material.

The CDR3 consists of 14 residues. Per the germline V gene, CDR1 is LNHDA and CDR2 is SQIVND (reference sequence). The junction had 8 bases not matched to a gene; V was cut back by 5 bases and J by 5 bases. Those enrolled, adults aged about 18 to 89 years, came from about two dozen US areas. A COVID-19 case was met by exposed participants within 2 weeks before study entry. Only one count was recorded for this clone. Assay: immunoSEQ multiplex PCR; the TCRdb copy retains only in-frame clones and omits some. The sample lists 120,000 to 150,000 clones; 84% were seen once. Sequenced: PBMCs or T cells enriched from blood (not recorded which). The TCR originated in a woman aged 50 to 60 who had been exposed to COVID-19. V is TRBV19 and J is TRBJ2-5; 7 positions agree with TRBD2. The CDR3 DNA reads as TGTGCCAGTAGTCGGGGAGGGGACGGGGAGACCCAGTACTTC. Translation gives CASSRGGDGETQYF. The entire variable domain, with the rest obtained from reference TRBV19 and TRBJ2-5, is as follows: DGGITQSPKYLFRKEGQNVTLSCEQNLNHDAMYWYRQDPGQGLRLIYYSQIVNDFQKGDIAEGYSVSREKKESFPLTVTSAQKNPTAFYLCASSRGGDGETQYFGPGTRLLVL.